This entry describes one T cell receptor beta chain. This clone's antigen is unknown. No base quality values were provided; no much bigger clone lies one nucleotide off. The germline V gene gives CDR1 as MRHNA and CDR2 as SNTAGT. Unmatched junction bases come to 3, with V trimmed by 5 bases and J by 3 bases. From cysteine to phenylalanine, the CDR3 is 14 amino acids long. The CDR3 DNA has 42 bases and is translated from base 1. TCRbeta CDR3 regions were amplified from genomic DNA using the immunoSEQ Assay, a bias-controlled multiplex PCR. The study's own analysis went as follows. Within the assay, amplification of reference gene primers was used to estimate how many nucleated cells each sample contained. To quantify the absolute abundance of each unique TCRbeta CDR3 rearrangement, sequence reads were collapsed and filtered. For each sample, productive Simpson clonality was calculated as the square root of Simpson's diversity index across productive rearrangements. As stored in TCRdb, this immuneACCESS dataset retains in-frame rearrangements with V and J assigned. A fraction of the clones does not appear; measured against another copy, unresolved V genes explain less than half of the discrepancy, and the remainder lacks a known reason. V, J and clone size were drawn from that table, and D and trimming were deduced from the DNA. Counted in this sample were 45,000 or so clones; about nine tenths of them appeared once. Clones ranked in the top ten supply roughly a tenth of the sample.

Whole blood was collected in K2EDTA tubes by collaborating institutions according to the institutions' own protocols. For TCRbeta analysis, collaborators shipped samples in one of three forms: frozen whole blood, isolated PBMCs, or DNA extracted from either of those sample types. These data belong to a study of blood T cell repertoires in COVID-19 (dated by TCRdb to 2018 to 2021). Context from the whole study: Collaborator samples came from the United States, Italy and Spain and covered acute and convalescent phases of COVID-19. The prospective study material was composed of cDNA or gDNA derived from T cells, B-cell-depleted T cells, or PBMCs. Samples came from the ongoing ImmuneRACE study (first 160 participants) plus 1,254 subjects from 6 global collaborators. Where available, HLA class I and class II types were obtained from metadata supplied by the sample provider rather than from assay-based typing. Subjects who had been exposed to COVID-19, were actively infected with it, or had recovered from it provided the deeply sampled blood TCRbeta repertoires that made up the dataset. The sample metadata nearly always contained a de-identified subject ID, COVID-19 status, age in years and sex. The repertoires were made available in a free public database intended to serve as a resource for research on the immune response to SARS-CoV-2. General study outcomes and caveats: The quantity of clinical and demographic metadata differed by source and by participant and was supplied without curation.

Material: peripheral blood. This receptor was obtained from a woman older than 75 with active COVID-19. The chain couples TRBV6-4 to TRBJ2-3, and TRBD1 aligns with 9 junction nucleotides. The CDR3 has the sequence CASSTTGGTDTQYF. Here is the DNA: TGTGCCAGCAGTACGACAGGGGGAACAGATACGCAGTATTTT.